The rows below give T cell receptor beta chains drawn from one sample of a study of blood T cells in healthy people across ages. TCRdb reanalysed the 5' RACE reads using MiXCR and keeps one entry per CDR3 protein. The data show around 780,000 distinct CDR3 sequences, under 30% seen once. These sequences were also reported in another study, on T cells of mothers and their children.

The sequenced sample was blood. These receptors were collected from a boy younger than 18 in good health. CDR3s include the opening cysteine and the closing phenylalanine or tryptophan. The D gene is left open where the match is weak. Part of the rows lack a size; the others show once, few, many or a class for expanded clones.

CDR3aa | CDR3nt | d_gene | abundance | j_gene | len | v_gene
CASSRLAREISYIEQFF | TGCGCCAGCAGCCGACTAGCGCGTGAAATCTCCTACATTGAGCAGTTCTTC | TRBD2 | NA | TRBJ2-1 | 17 | TRBV4-1
CASSPRVGRLSSGANVLTF | TGTGCCAGCAGCCCCCGTGTCGGCAGATTAAGTTCTGGGGCCAACGTCCTGACTTTC | NA | NA | TRBJ2-6 | 19 | TRBV9
CSVAEGSQPQHF | TGCAGCGTTGCGGAGGGATCCCAGCCCCAGCATTTT | NA | few | TRBJ1-5 | 12 | TRBV29-1
CASSLDLAGAVGEQYF | TGTGCCAGCAGCTTAGATTTAGCGGGGGCCGTCGGGGAGCAGTACTTC | TRBD2 | NA | TRBJ2-7 | 16 | TRBV7-9
CATTGTGNGCTF | TGTGCCACGACCGGGACAGGGAACGGCTGCACCTTC | TRBD1 | NA | TRBJ1-2 | 12 | TRBV2
CASSFVQTQETQYF | TGTGCCAGCAGCTTTGTACAGACCCAAGAGACCCAGTACTTC | NA | few | TRBJ2-5 | 14 | TRBV5-6
CASSYRLGGTDTQYF | TGTGCCAGCAGTTATCGGCTGGGGGGCACAGATACGCAGTATTTT | NA | few | TRBJ2-3 | 15 | TRBV6-5
CASSPAGAGTGELFF | TGTGCCAGCAGCCCCGCAGGGGCAGGAACCGGGGAGCTGTTTTTT | NA | NA | TRBJ2-2 | 15 | TRBV7-9
CASSQSGVTSGNTIYF | TGTGCCAGCTCCCAATCAGGGGTCACCTCTGGAAACACCATATATTTT | NA | NA | TRBJ1-3 | 16 | TRBV18
CASSFLGARETQYF | TGTGCCAGCAGTTTTTTGGGGGCCCGAGAGACCCAGTACTTC | NA | few | TRBJ2-5 | 14 | TRBV27
CASSQDLRIQETQYF | TGTGCCAGCAGCCAAGATTTACGGATTCAAGAGACCCAGTACTTC | NA | NA | TRBJ2-5 | 15 | TRBV3-1
CAGSLGWRNQETQYF | TGTGCCGGCAGCTTAGGGTGGAGAAACCAAGAGACCCAGTACTTC | NA | few | TRBJ2-5 | 15 | TRBV7-9
CAISESRSWYF | TGTGCCATCAGTGAGTCCAGGTCCTGGTACTTC | NA | few | TRBJ2-5 | 11 | TRBV10-3
CASGPGPPGQETQYF | TGTGCTAGTGGCCCAGGCCCCCCTGGCCAAGAGACCCAGTACTTC | NA | NA | TRBJ2-5 | 15 | TRBV12-5
CASSLGQANGEKLFF | TGTGCCAGCAGCCTGGGACAGGCGAATGGGGAAAAACTGTTTTTT | TRBD1 | NA | TRBJ1-4 | 15 | TRBV14
CASSFQGANSPLHF | TGTGCCAGCAGTTTTCAGGGAGCTAATTCACCCCTCCACTTT | NA | NA | TRBJ1-6 | 14 | TRBV12-3/TRBV12-4
CASRTATYEQYF | TGTGCCAGTCGGACGGCCACCTACGAGCAGTACTTC | NA | NA | TRBJ2-7 | 12 | TRBV28
CASSLSVLPFVEQYF | TGTGCCAGCAGTTTATCGGTACTCCCGTTTGTCGAGCAGTACTTC | NA | few | TRBJ2-7 | 15 | TRBV12-3/TRBV12-4
CASSSLQAYEQFF | TGTGCCAGCAGTTCCTTACAGGCGTATGAGCAGTTCTTC | NA | NA | TRBJ2-1 | 13 | TRBV12-3/TRBV12-4
CASSLSPLYEQYF | TGCGCCAGCAGCTTGAGCCCCCTCTACGAGCAGTACTTC | NA | NA | TRBJ2-7 | 13 | TRBV5-1
CASSLGQQQFTLHF | TGTGCCAGCAGCTTAGGGCAGCAGCAATTCACCCTCCACTTT | NA | NA | TRBJ1-6 | 14 | TRBV7-9
CASSPLTGAHSGANVLTF | TGCGCCAGCAGCCCGTTGACAGGGGCCCACTCTGGGGCCAACGTCCTGACTTTC | TRBD1 | NA | TRBJ2-6 | 18 | TRBV5-1
CASSFGGHYGYTF | TGTGCCAGCAGTTTTGGAGGGCACTATGGCTACACCTTC | NA | NA | TRBJ1-2 | 13 | TRBV12-3/TRBV12-4
CASSLSGTGWGNQPQHF | TGTGCCAGCAGTTTATCCGGGACCGGATGGGGCAATCAGCCCCAGCATTTT | NA | NA | TRBJ1-5 | 17 | TRBV27
CASSPSDIPTNEKLFF | TGTGCCAGCAGCCCATCCGACATACCAACTAATGAAAAACTGTTTTTT | NA | few | TRBJ1-4 | 16 | TRBV28
CASTYRNTGELFF | TGCGCCAGCACCTACAGGAACACCGGGGAGCTGTTTTTT | NA | NA | TRBJ2-2 | 13 | TRBV10-2
CASSEEGRNIQYF | TGTGCCAGCAGTGAGGAGGGGAGAAACATTCAGTACTTC | NA | NA | TRBJ2-4 | 13 | TRBV2
CATSADRGRQYGYTF | TGTGCCACCAGCGCGGACAGGGGGCGCCAATATGGCTACACCTTC | TRBD1 | few | TRBJ1-2 | 15 | TRBV15
CASSLAARSSSYNSPLHF | TGCGCCAGCAGCTTGGCCGCCAGGTCTAGCTCCTATAATTCACCCCTCCACTTT | NA | NA | TRBJ1-6 | 18 | TRBV5-1
CSVDGLGIKQYF | TGCAGCGTTGATGGGTTAGGGATTAAGCAGTACTTC | NA | few | TRBJ2-7 | 12 | TRBV29-1
CASSSGSLGTYEQYF | TGTGCCAGCAGTTCCGGTTCCTTGGGGACCTACGAGCAGTACTTC | NA | few | TRBJ2-7 | 15 | TRBV6-5
CASSSQVGSEQYF | TGTGCCAGCAGTTCACAGGTTGGGAGCGAGCAGTACTTC | NA | few | TRBJ2-7 | 13 | TRBV12-3/TRBV12-4
CSAIRASGDYNEQFF | TGCAGTGCTATTAGAGCTAGCGGGGATTACAATGAGCAGTTCTTC | TRBD2 | few | TRBJ2-1 | 15 | TRBV20-1
CASSRAVAEQANYGYTF | TGTGCCAGCAGTAGGGCCGTGGCCGAACAAGCTAACTATGGCTACACCTTC | NA | NA | TRBJ1-2 | 17 | TRBV6-1
CASSFLFLVGQPQHF | TGTGCCAGCAGTTTCCTGTTCCTTGTGGGTCAGCCCCAGCATTTT | NA | few | TRBJ1-5 | 15 | TRBV12-3/TRBV12-4
CASSQDPRGYTGELFF | TGCGCCAGCAGCCAAGATCCCAGGGGGTACACCGGGGAGCTGTTTTTT | TRBD1 | NA | TRBJ2-2 | 16 | TRBV4-1
CASSQVFLPTEAFF | TGCGCCAGCAGCCAAGTATTTCTTCCCACTGAAGCTTTCTTT | NA | once | TRBJ1-1 | 14 | TRBV4-1
CASSLTGAGLVKNIQYF | TGTGCCAGCAGCCTCACAGGGGCCGGATTAGTCAAAAACATTCAGTACTTC | TRBD1 | NA | TRBJ2-4 | 17 | TRBV14
CAGSLDRTAYSGNTIYF | TGTGCCGGCAGTTTGGATCGGACCGCGTACTCTGGAAACACCATATATTTT | NA | few | TRBJ1-3 | 17 | TRBV12-3/TRBV12-4
CSAYSTEQVAKNIQYF | TGCAGTGCTTACTCTACAGAGCAAGTGGCCAAAAACATTCAGTACTTC | NA | few | TRBJ2-4 | 16 | TRBV20-1
CASSAPGGPGEQYF | TGTGCCAGCAGTGCCCCGGGGGGGCCGGGTGAGCAGTACTTC | TRBD2 | NA | TRBJ2-7 | 14 | TRBV6-6
CASSPTPPLSYTF | TGTGCCAGCAGTCCGACCCCTCCTTTGAGCTACACCTTC | NA | NA | TRBJ1-2 | 13 | TRBV27
CATSDSRVGSGSTDTQYF | TGTGCCACCAGTGACTCCCGCGTGGGTAGCGGAAGCACAGATACGCAGTATTTT | NA | few | TRBJ2-3 | 18 | TRBV24-1
CATSDFGTGGWSSYNEQFF | TGTGCCACCAGTGATTTTGGGACAGGGGGCTGGAGCTCCTACAATGAGCAGTTCTTC | TRBD1 | few | TRBJ2-1 | 19 | TRBV24-1
CASSEVNQETQYF | TGTGCCAGCAGTGAAGTAAACCAAGAGACCCAGTACTTC | NA | NA | TRBJ2-5 | 13 | TRBV6-1
CASSRGSSRGGYTF | TGTGCCAGCTCACGGGGCAGTTCCAGGGGTGGCTACACCTTC | NA | few | TRBJ1-2 | 14 | TRBV18
CASSSNLRGPINTEAFF | TGTGCCAGCAGTTCTAACCTCAGGGGTCCGATTAACACTGAAGCTTTCTTT | NA | NA | TRBJ1-1 | 17 | TRBV6-2/TRBV6-3
CASSQKIRTGPGETQYF | TGTGCCAGCAGCCAAAAGATTCGGACGGGCCCCGGGGAGACCCAGTACTTC | NA | NA | TRBJ2-5 | 17 | TRBV4-2
CASGLVPPWGYTF | TGTGCTAGTGGTTTGGTCCCCCCCTGGGGCTACACCTTC | NA | NA | TRBJ1-2 | 13 | TRBV12-5